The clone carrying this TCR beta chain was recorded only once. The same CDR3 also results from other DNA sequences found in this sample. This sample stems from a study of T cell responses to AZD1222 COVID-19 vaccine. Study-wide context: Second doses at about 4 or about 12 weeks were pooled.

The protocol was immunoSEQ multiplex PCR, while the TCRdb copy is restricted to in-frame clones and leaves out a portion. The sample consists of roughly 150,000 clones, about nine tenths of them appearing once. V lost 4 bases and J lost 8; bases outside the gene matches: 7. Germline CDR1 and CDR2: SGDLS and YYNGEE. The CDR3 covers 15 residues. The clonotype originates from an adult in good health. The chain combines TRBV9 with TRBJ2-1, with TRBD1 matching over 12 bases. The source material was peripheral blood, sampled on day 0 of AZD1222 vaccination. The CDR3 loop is CASSPRDRGRDEQFF. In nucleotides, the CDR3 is TGTGCCAGCAGCCCCCGGGACAGGGGGCGCGATGAGCAGTTCTTC.